These T cell receptor beta chains were read from a single sample in a study of T cells after posttransplantation cyclophosphamide. Measured with immunoSEQ multiplex PCR; TCRdb has only the in-frame clones, and not every one. This repertoire holds 40,000 to 55,000 clones, and none appear only once. Sequencing was carried out using PBMCs. The receptors here all came from a man between 35 and 55 years old in good health, CMV-negative, and a related stem cell transplant donor. CDR3s include the opening cysteine and the closing phenylalanine or tryptophan. D genes are given only for firm matches. Clone sizes are given selectively: once, few, many, or a class where the clone is expanded.

abundance: many; v_gene: TRBV18; d_gene: NA; j_gene: TRBJ2-5; CDR3nt: TGTGCCAGCTCAAGGGGATATCCGGGGGGCCTCCAAGAGACCCAGTACTTC; CDR3aa: CASSRGYPGGLQETQYF
abundance: many; v_gene: TRBV5-5; d_gene: TRBD1; j_gene: TRBJ2-7; CDR3nt: TGTGCCAGCAGCCCACGGACAGGGGACTCCTACGAGCAGTACTTC; CDR3aa: CASSPRTGDSYEQYF
abundance: many; v_gene: TRBV27; d_gene: NA; j_gene: TRBJ2-5; CDR3nt: TGTGCCAGCAGTTTACTCTATGCGGAGACCCAGTACTTC; CDR3aa: CASSLLYAETQYF
abundance: NA; v_gene: TRBV6-1; d_gene: TRBD1; j_gene: TRBJ2-1; CDR3nt: TGTGCCAGCAGTGGGGCAGGGGGCATTTACAATGAGCAGTTCTTC; CDR3aa: CASSGAGGIYNEQFF
abundance: many; v_gene: TRBV5-1; d_gene: NA; j_gene: TRBJ2-6; CDR3nt: TGCGCCAGCAGCCCCGCCCAGGGGCTGATGTCTGGGGCCAACGTCCTGACTTTC; CDR3aa: CASSPAQGLMSGANVLTF
abundance: many; v_gene: TRBV2; d_gene: TRBD1; j_gene: TRBJ1-4; CDR3nt: TGTGCCAGCAAGAACAGGGGACCTGCAACTAATGAAAAACTGTTTTTT; CDR3aa: CASKNRGPATNEKLFF
abundance: many; v_gene: TRBV6-1; d_gene: NA; j_gene: TRBJ1-5; CDR3nt: TGTGCCAGCAGTGCGGGGGGCAATCAGCCCCAGCATTTT; CDR3aa: CASSAGGNQPQHF
abundance: many; v_gene: TRBV6-4; d_gene: NA; j_gene: TRBJ2-3; CDR3nt: TGTGCCAGCAGTCCATTAGAGGGCACAGATACGCAGTATTTT; CDR3aa: CASSPLEGTDTQYF
abundance: many; v_gene: TRBV10-3; d_gene: NA; j_gene: TRBJ2-2; CDR3nt: TGTGCCATCGAACGGGAGGGGGCCAGAGCGGACACCGGGGAGCTGTTTTTT; CDR3aa: CAIEREGARADTGELFF
abundance: many; v_gene: TRBV11-3; d_gene: NA; j_gene: TRBJ2-1; CDR3nt: TGTGCCAGCAGCTTAGGGGGACAGCGGGCTTGGTACAATGAGCAGTTCTTC; CDR3aa: CASSLGGQRAWYNEQFF
abundance: many; v_gene: TRBV21-1; d_gene: NA; j_gene: TRBJ2-1; CDR3nt: TGTGCCAGCAGCAAGCGGTGGGACAATGAGCAGTTCTTC; CDR3aa: CASSKRWDNEQFF
abundance: many; v_gene: TRBV2; d_gene: NA; j_gene: TRBJ1-3; CDR3nt: TGTGCCAGCAGTGTGACAGGCGCTGGAAACACCATATATTTT; CDR3aa: CASSVTGAGNTIYF
abundance: many; v_gene: TRBV7-9; d_gene: TRBD1; j_gene: TRBJ2-3; CDR3nt: TGTGCCAGCAGCCCCAGGGGGTCGCACCCAGATACGCAGTATTTT; CDR3aa: CASSPRGSHPDTQYF
abundance: many; v_gene: TRBV5-4; d_gene: NA; j_gene: TRBJ2-2; CDR3nt: TGTGCCAGCAGCTTCCCCGGGTGGGGAGACACCGGGGAGCTGTTTTTT; CDR3aa: CASSFPGWGDTGELFF
abundance: many; v_gene: TRBV28; d_gene: TRBD1; j_gene: TRBJ1-3; CDR3nt: TGTGCCAGCAGAAAACAGGGGACGTCTGGAAACACCATATATTTT; CDR3aa: CASRKQGTSGNTIYF
abundance: many; v_gene: TRBV10-3; d_gene: TRBD1; j_gene: TRBJ2-3; CDR3nt: TGTGCCATCAGTGGCCCGGACAGGGGAAGGGATACGCAGTATTTT; CDR3aa: CAISGPDRGRDTQYF
abundance: many; v_gene: TRBV2; d_gene: TRBD1; j_gene: TRBJ1-3; CDR3nt: TGTGCCAGCAGTCCACAGGGGGCGGTTGGAAACACCATATATTTT; CDR3aa: CASSPQGAVGNTIYF
abundance: many; v_gene: TRBV15; d_gene: TRBD2; j_gene: TRBJ2-7; CDR3nt: TGTGCCACCAGCGGAAGAAAGGGTTTTAGGGGCCGTTCGGGGGGCGAGCAGTACTTC; CDR3aa: CATSGRKGFRGRSGGEQYF